This paragraph reports one T cell receptor (beta chain). The data were obtained in a study of blood T cell repertoires in COVID-19. How the authors handled the data: Reference gene primer amplification gave estimated nucleated cell counts. Here immunoSEQ multiplex PCR was the method, and the copy in TCRdb shows in-frame clones only, minus some. That table supplies the V and J calls and clone size; D and trimming were determined from the DNA. The sample carries roughly 200,000 clones, about 85% recorded once. This CDR3 region has 17 residues. J gave up 0 bases and V 4 bases, and 9 bases lay outside the gene matches. Germline-derived CDR1 and CDR2 are MDHEN and SYDVKM.

What was sequenced was peripheral blood. The rearrangement links TRBV28 to TRBJ1-1, with 9 bases identical to TRBD1. This TCR was sampled from a woman older than 75 with acute or convalescent COVID-19. CDR3 in amino acids: CASSSGTGRGMNTEAFF. The CDR3 nucleotides read TGTGCCAGCAGTTCCGGGACAGGGCGAGGTATGAACACTGAAGCTTTCTTT.